One and the same sample provided the 25 T cell receptor beta chains below, sequenced in a study of cytomegalovirus exposure and HLA in healthy donors. In the PCR, 60 Vbeta and 13 Jbeta primers were used. The assay was immunoSEQ multiplex PCR, and TCRdb's table has in-frame clones only and misses some. The data contain some 45,000 clones, about 50% of them singletons. Sequencing used PBMCs. The receptors were gathered from a human donor in good health.

This chain links TRBV7-9 with TRBJ1-1; D uncertain. The CDR3 runs to 14 residues. The ends were cut back, 3 bases at V and 1 base at J, with 9 bases in the middle. Germline V lookup: CDR1 SEHNR, CDR2 FQNEAQ (reference sequence). The CDR3 DNA follows: TGTGCCAGCAGCTTTATCTACGAGAACACTGAAGCTTTCTTT. It codes for CASSFIYENTEAFF.

The CDR3 region is CASSPTENTIYF. In DNA form, the CDR3 reads TGTGCCAGCAGCCCCACAGAAAACACCATATATTTT. The chain links TRBV6-1 to TRBJ1-3; D not resolved. The CDR3 is 12 amino acids. The V gene lost 6 bases and the J gene lost 6 bases, with 9 bases spanning the gap. Germline lookup yields CDR1 MNHNS and CDR2 SASEGT.

The CDR3 region is CASRSGLTPFHF. DNA for the CDR3: TGTGCCAGTAGGAGCGGACTGACCCCCTTCCACTTT. The chain employs TRBV19 and TRBJ1-6, with D unresolved. The CDR3 sequence is 12 residues long. Germline V gene sequence: CDR1 LNHDA, CDR2 SQIVND (reference sequence). Trimming stripped 6 bases from V and 17 bases from J, with 17 bases between.

This clone was seen a few times. J is TRBJ2-1 and V is TRBV6-6; no clear D. CDR1 MNHNY and CDR2 SVGAGI come from the germline V gene (reference sequence). V shed 2 bases and J shed 0 bases, with 8 bases lying between them. This CDR3 contains 15 residues. The CDR3 is CASSYAGSSYNEQFF. The DNA for the CDR3 is TGTGCCAGCAGTTACGCAGGTAGCTCCTACAATGAGCAGTTCTTC.

This CDR3 reads CATTAAGGTSANTEAFF. CDR3 bases: TGCGCCACCACAGCAGCAGGAGGGACTTCGGCGAACACTGAAGCTTTCTTT. The chain links TRBV5-1 to TRBJ1-1; D may be TRBD1 (5 bases). The CDR3 sequence is 17 residues long. Germline lookup yields CDR1 SGHRS and CDR2 YFSETQ. The V and J ends lost 9 bases and 1 base respectively, with 25 bases between them.

This clone occurred a few times. The chain joins TRBV11-3 to TRBJ2-5, with TRBD2 as a possible D gene (7 bases). This CDR3 has 13 amino acids. The germline V gene encodes CDR1 SGHNT and CDR2 YENEEA. Trimming removed 3 bases at V and 6 bases at J, with 11 bases between. Here the CDR3 DNA reads TGTGCCAGCAGCTTGGGGGGGCTCAAGACCCAGTACTTC. Translating it yields CASSLGGLKTQYF.

The V and J genes are TRBV4-3 and TRBJ1-4, with D unclear. V gave up 4 bases and J gave up 5 bases, with 14 bases separating them. This CDR3 is built from 15 residues. Looked up from germline, CDR1 is LGHNA and CDR2 is YSLEER. CDR3 sequence: CASSPGGGKNEKLFF. DNA of the CDR3: TGCGCCAGCAGCCCCGGTGGCGGAAAGAATGAAAAACTGTTTTTT.

J is TRBJ1-5 and V is TRBV27; no clear D gene. V was shortened by 3 bases and J by 1 base, with 10 bases between the two germline ends. Per germline, CDR1 MNHEY and CDR2 SMNVEV (reference sequence). The CDR3 is 15 residues long. The CDR3 DNA follows: TGTGCCAGCAGTTTCTCCCTAGAAAGCAATCAGCCCCAGCATTTT. This codes for CASSFSLESNQPQHF.

The chain links TRBV9 to TRBJ1-6; no definite D call. V gave up 3 bases and J gave up 8 bases, with 6 bases separating them. Germline V CDR1 and CDR2: SGDLS, YYNGEE. The CDR3 is 12 amino acids. The CDR3 nucleotides are TGTGCCAGCAGCGCGAGGGATTCACCCCTCCACTTT. Translating gives CASSARDSPLHF.

The chain links TRBV6-5 to TRBJ2-1; no firm D call. Trimming took off 2 bases at V and 4 bases at J, with 9 bases between the two ends. This CDR3 is 14 amino acids long. The V gene's germline CDR1 is MNHEY and CDR2 SVGAGI. This CDR3 reads CASSYRTAYNEQFF. In DNA, the CDR3 is TGTGCCAGCAGTTACCGCACAGCATACAATGAGCAGTTCTTC.

The rearrangement uses TRBV28 and TRBJ1-5, with 7 bases that match TRBD1. The CDR3 totals 14 residues. In germline, CDR1 is MDHEN, CDR2 SYDVKM. Trimming removed 6 bases from V and 5 bases from J; junction bases left unmatched: 7. In nucleotides, the CDR3 is TGTGCCAGCAGAACAGGGGCGACGTATCAGCCCCAGCATTTT. Translating it yields CASRTGATYQPQHF.

V is TRBV19 and J is TRBJ1-4, with 7 bases identical to TRBD1. Losses at the gene ends were 8 bases for V and 5 bases for J; bases not matched to a gene: 5. CDR1 and CDR2 (germline): LNHDA, SQIVND (reference sequence). The CDR3 sequence is 13 residues long. DNA for the CDR3: TGTGCCAGTGAGGGACAGTTAAATGAAAAACTGTTTTTT. Protein sequence: CASEGQLNEKLFF.

This clone came up a few times. The chain combines TRBV21-1 with TRBJ1-1. TRBV21-1 is termed a pseudogene. The CDR3 is 14 residues long. The CDR3 region has the DNA TGTGCCCCCGGGGTCATCCGGGGGAGCACTGAAGCTTTCTTT. It translates to CAPGVIRGSTEAFF.

This clone was seen a handful of times. This sequence joins TRBV15 and TRBJ1-2; 7 bases align to TRBD1. The germline V gene has CDR1 LNHNV and CDR2 YYDKDF (reference sequence). V was pared by 0 bases and J by 5 bases, with 9 bases of the junction left unmatched. CDR3 length: 16 amino acids. The CDR3 region is CATSRDLAGQLYGYTF. CDR3 sequence (DNA): TGTGCCACCAGCAGAGATTTGGCGGGACAGTTATATGGCTACACCTTC.

V usage is TRBV18 and J usage is TRBJ1-4; no firm D call. Germline V CDR1 and CDR2: KGHSH, LQKENI. The V gene lost 1 base and the J gene lost 0 bases, with 12 bases spanning the gap. This CDR3 region has 17 residues. The CDR3, as DNA: TGTGCCAGCTCACCACGGCGGGTCACCTCAACTAATGAAAAACTGTTTTTT. It specifies CASSPRRVTSTNEKLFF.

This chain's CDR3 is CASKGQGYYEQYF. DNA for the CDR3: TGTGCCAGTAAGGGACAGGGTTACTACGAGCAGTACTTC. The chain employs TRBV19 and TRBJ2-7; 9 bases line up with TRBD1. Germline CDR1 is LNHDA and CDR2 is SQIVND (reference sequence). V lost 7 bases and J lost 3; bases outside the gene matches: 4. The CDR3 sequence is 13 residues long.

The V gene is TRBV7-2, the J gene TRBJ1-2; tentatively, D is TRBD1 (5 bases). The germline V and J ends were trimmed by 5 bases and 4 bases, with 11 bases remaining between them. The CDR3 contains 13 residues. Per the germline V gene, CDR1 is SGHTA and CDR2 is FQGNSA. CDR3 sequence: CASSTDRGYGYTF. As DNA, the CDR3 is TGTGCCAGCAGCACCGACAGAGGCTATGGCTACACCTTC.

This clone was recorded a few times. The J gene is TRBJ1-1, the V gene TRBV19; TRBD1 matches 11 bases. The germline V gene has CDR1 LNHDA and CDR2 SQIVND (reference sequence). CDR3 size: 15 residues. With V trimmed by 7 bases and J by 5 bases, 9 bases remained unmatched. This CDR3 is CASTSTGTGGTEAFF. The CDR3 DNA reads as TGTGCCAGTACCAGTACCGGGACAGGGGGTACTGAAGCTTTCTTT.

The CDR3, as DNA: TGCGCCAGCAGCTTGTATAGGGGCCTAGATGATGAAAAACTGTTTTTT. This translates into CASSLYRGLDDEKLFF. The chain is built from TRBV5-1 and TRBJ1-4; a weak D match, TRBD1 (5 bases). Germline-derived CDR1 and CDR2 are SGHRS and YFSETQ. This CDR3 contains 16 residues. The V gene lost 1 base and the J gene lost 6 bases, with 16 bases spanning the gap. The whole variable domain, remainder taken from reference TRBV5-1 and TRBJ1-4, is KAGVTQTPRYLIKTRGQQVTLSCSPISGHRSVSWYQQTPGQGLQFLFEYFSETQRNKGNFPGRFSGRQFSNSRSEMNVSTLELGDSALYLCASSLYRGLDDEKLFFGSGTQLSVL.

This chain uses TRBV18 with TRBJ1-5; D unclear. There are 18 residues in the CDR3. V shed 3 bases and J shed 4 bases, with 22 bases lying between them. Germline V CDR1 and CDR2: KGHSH, LQKENI. This CDR3 reads CASSPGEGSPSANQPQHF. CDR3 in DNA: TGTGCCAGCTCACCGGGAGAAGGGTCCCCATCGGCTAATCAGCCCCAGCATTTT.

The V call is TRBV6-5, the J call TRBJ1-2; D is unresolved. The length of the CDR3 is 15 residues. Germline assignment: CDR1 MNHEY and CDR2 SVGAGI. V gave up 0 bases and J gave up 6 bases, with 14 bases separating them. The DNA for the CDR3 is TGTGCCAGCAGTTACTCTTCCTCAGTCATCGATGGCTACACCTTC. It yields the protein CASSYSSSVIDGYTF.

The genes are TRBV7-8 and TRBJ2-1; TRBD2 matches 8 bases. The junction had 6 bases not matched to a gene; V was cut back by 6 bases and J by 2 bases. From germline, CDR1 is SGHVS and CDR2 FQNEAQ. CDR3 size: 15 residues. CDR3 coding DNA: TGTGCCAGCAGGCGAACTAGCGGCACCTACAATGAGCAGTTCTTC. Protein product: CASRRTSGTYNEQFF.

The chain recombines TRBV5-1 with TRBJ2-5, with 8 bases that match TRBD2. V shed 4 bases, J shed 4 bases, and the junction held 9 bases outside the gene matches. CDR1 is SGHRS and CDR2 is YFSETQ in the germline V gene. The CDR3 contains 15 residues. CDR3 sequence: CASSGLAGTGETQYF. In nucleotides, the CDR3 is TGCGCCAGCAGCGGGCTAGCGGGTACTGGAGAGACCCAGTACTTC.

This clone was observed a handful of times. The chain has TRBV7-9 and TRBJ2-7; weak D call: TRBD1 (6 bases). The germline CDR1 and CDR2 sequences are SEHNR and FQNEAQ (reference sequence). Trimming took 1 base from V and 4 from J, leaving 11 bases between them. The CDR3 has 14 residues. The CDR3: CASSLGAGEYEQYF. In DNA, the CDR3 is TGTGCCAGCAGCTTAGGAGCAGGGGAGTACGAGCAGTACTTC.

The chain couples TRBV4-3 to TRBJ2-1; possible D gene TRBD2, 5 bases. This CDR3 comprises 14 residues. Per the germline V gene, CDR1 is LGHNA and CDR2 is YSLEER. Trimming pared 3 bases from V and 9 bases from J, leaving 15 bases between. The CDR3 DNA follows: TGCGCCAGCAGCCAGGGGAGTGGGGTGGGTGAGCAGTTCTTC. Its translation is CASSQGSGVGEQFF.